The clone carrying this T cell receptor (beta chain) was picked up one time. Assay used: immunoSEQ multiplex PCR; TCRdb lists only in-frame clones, some missing. This sample has nearly 300,000 clones, with 70% to 85% found just once. Germline values: CDR1 LNHDA, CDR2 SQIVND (reference sequence). The J segment lost 10 bases and the V segment lost 4 bases, leaving 14 bases of the junction unmatched. This CDR3 is built from 15 residues. These data originate in a study of blood T cell repertoires in COVID-19. J is TRBJ1-1 and V is TRBV19; TRBD1 matches at 8 bases. Sequenced sample: peripheral blood. The receptor was derived from a human donor with COVID-19, enrolled during active disease. The donor label of this sample is uncertain. CDR3 amino acids: CASSRPAGQGEGAFF. CDR3 bases: TGTGCCAGTAGTAGACCGGCAGGACAGGGTGAGGGAGCTTTCTTT.